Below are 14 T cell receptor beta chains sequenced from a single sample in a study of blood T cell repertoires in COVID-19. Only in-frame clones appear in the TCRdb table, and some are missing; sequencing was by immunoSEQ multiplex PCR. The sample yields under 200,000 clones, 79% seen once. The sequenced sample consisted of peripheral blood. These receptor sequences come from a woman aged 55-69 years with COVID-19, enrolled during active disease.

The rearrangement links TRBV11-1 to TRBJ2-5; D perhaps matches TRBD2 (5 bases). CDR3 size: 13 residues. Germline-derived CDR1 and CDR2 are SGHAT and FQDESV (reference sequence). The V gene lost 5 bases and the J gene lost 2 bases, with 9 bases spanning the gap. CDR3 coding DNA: TGTGCCAGCAGCCGGGGTGGGCAAGAGACCCAGTACTTC. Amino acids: CASSRGGQETQYF.

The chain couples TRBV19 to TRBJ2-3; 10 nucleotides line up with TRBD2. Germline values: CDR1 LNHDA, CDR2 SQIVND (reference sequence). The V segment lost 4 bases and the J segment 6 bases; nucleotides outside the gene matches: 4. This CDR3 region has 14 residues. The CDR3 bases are TGTGCCAGTAGTACCGGGACTAGCGCCGATACGCAGTATTTT. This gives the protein CASSTGTSADTQYF.

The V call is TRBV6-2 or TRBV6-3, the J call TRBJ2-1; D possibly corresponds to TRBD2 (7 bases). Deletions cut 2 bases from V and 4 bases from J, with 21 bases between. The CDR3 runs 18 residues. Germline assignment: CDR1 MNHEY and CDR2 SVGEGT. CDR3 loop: CASSYPSGWGGLYNEQFF. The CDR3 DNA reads TGTGCCAGCAGTTACCCCTCCGGATGGGGGGGCCTTTACAATGAGCAGTTCTTC.

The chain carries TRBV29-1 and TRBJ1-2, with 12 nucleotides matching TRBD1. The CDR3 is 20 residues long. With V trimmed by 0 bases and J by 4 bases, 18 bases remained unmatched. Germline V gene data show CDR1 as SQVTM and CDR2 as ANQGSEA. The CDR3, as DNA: TGCAGCGTTGAAGATAGAGTCGGCGGGACAGGGGGCTTAGTAGGCTATGGCTACACCTTC. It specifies CSVEDRVGGTGGLVGYGYTF.

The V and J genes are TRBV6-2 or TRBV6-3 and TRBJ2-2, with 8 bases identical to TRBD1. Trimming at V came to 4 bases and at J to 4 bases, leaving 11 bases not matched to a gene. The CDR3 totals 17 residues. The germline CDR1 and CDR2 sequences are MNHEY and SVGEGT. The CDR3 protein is CASSSRGTGWGTGELFF. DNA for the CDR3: TGTGCCAGCAGTTCGAGGGGGACAGGCTGGGGCACCGGGGAGCTGTTTTTT.

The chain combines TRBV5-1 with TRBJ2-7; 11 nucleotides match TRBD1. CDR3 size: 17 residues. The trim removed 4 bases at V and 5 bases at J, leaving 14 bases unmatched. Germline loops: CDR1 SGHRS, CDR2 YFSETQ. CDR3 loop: CASSRMPTGTGGNEQYF. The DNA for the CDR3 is TGCGCCAGCAGCCGGATGCCTACCGGGACAGGGGGGAACGAGCAGTACTTC.

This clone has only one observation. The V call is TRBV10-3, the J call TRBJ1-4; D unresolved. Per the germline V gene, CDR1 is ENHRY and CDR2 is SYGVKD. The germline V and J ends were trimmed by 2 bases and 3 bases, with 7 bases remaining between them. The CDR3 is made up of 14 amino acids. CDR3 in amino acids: CAISEGRSNEKLFF. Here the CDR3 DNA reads TGTGCCATCAGTGAGGGCAGGTCTAATGAAAAACTGTTTTTT.

The CDR3 nucleotides read TGTGCCAGCAGCTTAGGCCCCAGGGACTCTGGAAACACCATATATTTT. Translating gives CASSLGPRDSGNTIYF. This chain links TRBV7-2 with TRBJ1-3, with D tentatively TRBD1 (5 bases). Between the trimmed V and J ends, which lost 1 base and 0 bases, there was a span of 10 bases. This CDR3 has 16 amino acids. CDR1 is SGHTA and CDR2 is FQGNSA in the germline V gene. Based on the CDR3 plus reference TRBV7-2 and TRBJ1-3, the full variable domain is GAGVSQSPSNKVTEKGKDVELRCDPISGHTALYWYRQSLGQGLEFLIYFQGNSAPDKSGLPSDRFSAERTGGSVSTLTIQRTQQEDSAVYLCASSLGPRDSGNTIYFGEGSWLTVV.

CDR3 sequence: CAISEQRGPGANVLTF. The CDR3 region has the DNA TGTGCCATCAGTGAGCAGCGGGGCCCTGGGGCCAACGTCCTGACTTTC. V usage is TRBV10-3 and J usage is TRBJ2-6, with 7 nucleotides matching TRBD2. V shed 2 bases, J shed 2 bases, and the junction held 3 bases outside the gene matches. Looked up from germline, CDR1 is ENHRY and CDR2 is SYGVKD. The CDR3 contains 16 residues.

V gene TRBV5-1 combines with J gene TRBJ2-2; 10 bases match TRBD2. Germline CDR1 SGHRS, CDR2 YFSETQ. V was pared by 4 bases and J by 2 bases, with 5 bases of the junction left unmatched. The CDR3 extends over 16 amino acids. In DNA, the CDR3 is TGCGCCAGCAGCCCCCTAGCGGGGGCCAACACCGGGGAGCTGTTTTTT. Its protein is CASSPLAGANTGELFF.

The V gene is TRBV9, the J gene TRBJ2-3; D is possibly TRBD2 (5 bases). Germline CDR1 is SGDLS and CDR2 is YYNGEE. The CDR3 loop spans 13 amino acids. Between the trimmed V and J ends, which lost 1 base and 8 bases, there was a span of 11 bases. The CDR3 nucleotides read TGTGCCAGCAGCGTAAACACCGAGGGTACGCAGTATTTT. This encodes CASSVNTEGTQYF.

CDR3: CASSPSGLRYQETQYF. The CDR3 coding sequence is TGTGCCAGCTCACCATCTGGTCTCCGGTACCAAGAGACCCAGTACTTC. The V and J genes are TRBV18 and TRBJ2-5; D is unresolved. Germline CDR1 and CDR2: KGHSH and LQKENI. The CDR3 extends over 16 amino acids. Trimming stripped 2 bases from V and 0 bases from J, with 13 bases between.

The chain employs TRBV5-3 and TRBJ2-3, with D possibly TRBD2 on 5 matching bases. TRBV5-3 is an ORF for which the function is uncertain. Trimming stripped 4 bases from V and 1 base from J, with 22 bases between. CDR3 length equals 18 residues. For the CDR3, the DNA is TGTGCCAGAAGCCACCCAACTAGTCGACATGCGGGCACAGATACGCAGTATTTT. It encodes CARSHPTSRHAGTDTQYF.

The CDR3: CASSLRQGSSTDTQYF. DNA of the CDR3: TGCGCCAGCAGCCTACGACAGGGATCTAGCACAGATACGCAGTATTTT. V and J are TRBV5-1 and TRBJ2-3; 7 bases agree with TRBD1. Trimming removed 4 bases from V and 0 bases from J; junction bases left unmatched: 8. The germline V gene encodes CDR1 SGHRS and CDR2 YFSETQ. This CDR3 region has 16 residues.